A selection of T cell receptor beta chains follows, all from one sample in a study of siplizumab effects on memory and regulatory T cells. The method was immunoSEQ multiplex PCR; TCRdb's version includes in-frame clones alone and lacks a portion of them. The sample includes some 100,000 clones, around 92% of them seen just once. Sequenced sample: Tregs sorted from blood. Receptor source: a human donor in good health. Each CDR3 is given with its conserved first and last residue. D genes are given only for firm matches. Part of the rows lack a size; the others show once, few, many or a class for expanded clones.

size: .; J: TRBJ2-5; D: TRBD1; V: TRBV27; CDR3: CASSLKGAPLETQYF; DNA: TGTGCCAGCAGTTTAAAGGGGGCGCCTTTGGAGACCCAGTACTTC
size: .; J: TRBJ1-2; D: TRBD1; V: TRBV28; CDR3: CASRRPPGQGNGYTF; DNA: TGTGCCAGCAGACGCCCTCCGGGACAGGGGAATGGCTACACCTTC
size: .; J: TRBJ1-1; D: TRBD1; V: TRBV29-1; CDR3: CSVDSGGTEAFF; DNA: TGCAGCGTTGATTCAGGGGGCACTGAAGCTTTCTTT
size: few; J: TRBJ1-1; D: .; V: TRBV20-1; CDR3: CSATAVTEAFF; DNA: TGCAGTGCAACCGCCGTCACTGAAGCTTTCTTT
size: once; J: TRBJ2-5; D: .; V: TRBV28; CDR3: CASSSGMETQYF; DNA: TGTGCCAGCAGTTCAGGGATGGAGACCCAGTACTTC
size: once; J: TRBJ2-7; D: .; V: TRBV18; CDR3: CASSPLTNYEQYF; DNA: TGTGCCAGCTCACCACTGACTAACTACGAGCAGTACTTC
size: .; J: TRBJ2-2; D: TRBD1; V: TRBV29-1; CDR3: CSVITGGTGELFF; DNA: TGCAGCGTAATTACAGGGGGGACCGGGGAGCTGTTTTTT
size: .; J: TRBJ1-2; D: .; V: TRBV18; CDR3: CASSPQRDYGYTF; DNA: TGTGCCAGCTCACCACAAAGGGACTATGGCTACACCTTC
size: .; J: TRBJ1-4; D: .; V: TRBV4-1; CDR3: CASSRDDSWEKLFF; DNA: TGCGCCAGCAGCCGCGACGACAGCTGGGAAAAACTGTTTTTT
size: .; J: TRBJ2-5; D: .; V: TRBV15; CDR3: CASSRATQETQYF; DNA: TGTGCCTCCAGTCGGGCGACACAAGAGACCCAGTACTTC
size: .; J: TRBJ1-1; D: .; V: TRBV18; CDR3: CASSPEGGNTEAFF; DNA: TGTGCCAGCTCACCTGAGGGGGGGAACACTGAAGCTTTCTTT
size: .; J: TRBJ2-7; D: TRBD1; V: TRBV9; CDR3: CASSAGTDYEQYF; DNA: TGTGCCAGCAGCGCCGGGACAGACTACGAGCAGTACTTC
size: .; J: TRBJ2-7; D: TRBD2; V: TRBV4-1; CDR3: CASSPRGLAGVEQYF; DNA: TGCGCCAGCAGCCCCCGGGGACTAGCGGGCGTCGAGCAGTACTTC
size: .; J: TRBJ1-5; D: TRBD1; V: TRBV27; CDR3: CASSPLTPDRVGQPQHF; DNA: TGTGCCAGCAGTCCTCTCACTCCCGACAGGGTCGGTCAGCCCCAGCATTTT
size: .; J: TRBJ2-1; D: .; V: TRBV23-1; CDR3: CASAYPAGDSQVEQFF; DNA: TGCGCCAGCGCCTATCCAGCGGGGGACAGTCAGGTTGAGCAGTTCTTC
size: .; J: TRBJ1-3; D: .; V: TRBV14; CDR3: CASSQGGGTIYF; DNA: TGTGCCAGCAGCCAAGGTGGAGGGACCATATATTTT
size: .; J: TRBJ2-7; D: .; V: TRBV21-1; CDR3: CARQSQTYEQYF; DNA: TGTGCCAGACAGTCCCAGACCTACGAGCAGTACTTC
size: .; J: TRBJ1-5; D: .; V: TRBV19; CDR3: CASSMLDQPQHF; DNA: TGTGCCAGTAGTATGTTAGATCAGCCCCAGCATTTT
size: .; J: TRBJ1-1; D: .; V: TRBV2; CDR3: CASSVQGKNTEAFF; DNA: TGTGCCAGCAGCGTACAGGGCAAGAACACTGAAGCTTTCTTT
size: .; J: TRBJ1-1; D: .; V: TRBV14; CDR3: CASSSLSGSEAFF; DNA: TGTGCCAGCAGCTCCCTCTCAGGGTCTGAAGCTTTCTTT
size: .; J: TRBJ2-7; D: .; V: TRBV25-1; CDR3: CASSEWRAEQYF; DNA: TGTGCCAGCAGTGAATGGCGGGCCGAGCAGTACTTC
size: once; J: TRBJ2-1; D: TRBD2; V: TRBV27; CDR3: CASSSQRLAQLEFF; DNA: TGTGCCAGCAGTTCCCAGAGACTAGCCCAGTTGGAGTTCTTC
size: .; J: TRBJ1-1; D: .; V: TRBV11-2; CDR3: CASGAGTEAFF; DNA: TGTGCCAGCGGAGCGGGCACTGAAGCTTTCTTT
size: .; J: TRBJ2-7; D: .; V: TRBV5-4; CDR3: CASSLLDGNKYEQYF; DNA: TGTGCCAGCAGCTTATTAGACGGGAACAAGTACGAGCAGTACTTC
size: once; J: TRBJ2-1; D: .; V: TRBV22-1; CDR3: CPGSALASQEQFF; DNA: TGTCCTGGGAGCGCACTGGCCTCCCAAGAGCAGTTCTTC
size: .; J: TRBJ2-3; D: TRBD2; V: TRBV30; CDR3: CAWRTSGSRDTQYF; DNA: TGTGCCTGGAGGACTAGCGGGAGTAGGGATACGCAGTATTTT
size: .; J: TRBJ1-4; D: .; V: TRBV6-5; CDR3: CASSYSRSSEKLFF; DNA: TGTGCCAGCAGTTACTCACGGAGCAGTGAAAAACTGTTTTTT
size: once; J: TRBJ1-1; D: .; V: TRBV5-4; CDR3: CASSLDGTLKNTEAFF; DNA: TGTGCCAGCAGCCTGGACGGGACACTTAAAAACACTGAAGCTTTCTTT
size: .; J: TRBJ2-3; D: .; V: TRBV5-1; CDR3: CASSRRRFSGVSTDTQYF; DNA: TGCGCCAGCAGTCGGCGTCGCTTTTCGGGAGTATCGACAGATACGCAGTATTTT
size: .; J: TRBJ2-3; D: TRBD1; V: TRBV27; CDR3: CASSPDRFGSTYTDTQYF; DNA: TGTGCCAGCAGCCCGGACAGGTTTGGCTCTACTTACACAGATACGCAGTATTTT
size: once; J: TRBJ2-5; D: .; V: TRBV28; CDR3: CASRGTGRETQYF; DNA: TGTGCCAGCAGGGGAACAGGGAGGGAGACCCAGTACTTC
size: .; J: TRBJ2-2; D: .; V: TRBV5-1; CDR3: CASSFQDSNTGELFF; DNA: TGCGCCAGCAGCTTCCAGGACTCGAACACCGGGGAGCTGTTTTTT
size: .; J: TRBJ2-5; D: TRBD2; V: TRBV4-2; CDR3: CASSRRLAGVQETQYF; DNA: TGTGCCAGCAGCCGCCGACTAGCGGGCGTCCAAGAGACCCAGTACTTC
size: .; J: TRBJ2-1; D: TRBD2; V: TRBV11-2; CDR3: CASSRLAIGNEQFF; DNA: TGTGCCAGCAGTCGACTAGCGATCGGGAATGAGCAGTTCTTC
size: .; J: TRBJ2-3; D: .; V: TRBV7-9; CDR3: CASSSHRPPRTQYF; DNA: TGTGCCAGCAGCTCGCATCGCCCTCCCCGTACGCAGTATTTT
size: .; J: TRBJ2-7; D: .; V: TRBV6-5; CDR3: CASSYSRDSYEQYF; DNA: TGTGCCAGCAGTTACTCGCGGGACTCCTACGAGCAGTACTTC
size: .; J: TRBJ2-7; D: TRBD1; V: TRBV5-1; CDR3: CASSLGDRGYEQYF; DNA: TGCGCCAGCAGCTTGGGGGACAGGGGGTACGAGCAGTACTTC
size: once; J: TRBJ2-1; D: TRBD2; V: TRBV2; CDR3: CASGGTSGNVEQFF; DNA: TGTGCCAGCGGGGGGACTAGCGGGAATGTTGAGCAGTTCTTC
size: .; J: TRBJ1-1; D: .; V: TRBV12-2; CDR3: CASRLNGRMNTEAFF; DNA: TGTGCAAGTCGCTTAAACGGTCGCATGAACACTGAAGCTTTCTTT
size: .; J: TRBJ2-7; D: TRBD1; V: TRBV2; CDR3: CASRPPGQLNEQYF; DNA: TGTGCCAGCAGGCCTCCGGGACAGCTGAACGAGCAGTACTTC
size: .; J: TRBJ2-7; D: .; V: TRBV5-4; CDR3: CASSLRGSWEQYF; DNA: TGTGCCAGCAGCTTGAGGGGTTCATGGGAGCAGTACTTC